This T cell receptor beta chain was retrieved from a study of blood T cell repertoires in COVID-19 (dated by TCRdb to about 2020). With respect to the entire study: The collaborator samples originated in the United States, Italy and Spain and spanned the acute and convalescent phases of COVID-19. The material from the prospective study consisted of cDNA or gDNA derived from T cells, B-cell-depleted T cells, or PBMCs. The dataset comprised deeply sampled blood TCRbeta repertoires from subjects exposed to, actively infected with, or recovered from COVID-19. The repertoires were released in a freely available public database meant as a resource for research on the immune response to SARS-CoV-2. The samples were drawn from two sources: the first 160 participants of the ongoing ImmuneRACE study, and fewer than 1,500 subjects contributed by 6 global collaborators. A de-identified subject ID, COVID-19 status, age in years and sex were almost always included in the sample metadata. Where HLA class I and class II types were available, the types were taken from metadata supplied by the sample provider, not from assay-based typing.

The collaborating institutions used their own protocols to collect whole blood in K2EDTA tubes. For TCRbeta analysis, collaborator samples were shipped as frozen whole blood, as isolated PBMCs, or as DNA extracted from either sample type. This clone has more than one count but fewer than ten. Its specific antigen is unknown. No base qualities exist here, and no much larger clone lies one base off it. TCRbeta CDR3 regions were amplified from genomic DNA using the immunoSEQ Assay, a bias-controlled multiplex PCR. The study's own analysis went as follows. The number of nucleated cells in each sample was estimated by amplification of reference gene primers within the assay. To quantify the absolute abundance of each unique TCRbeta CDR3 rearrangement, sequence reads were collapsed and filtered. For each sample, productive Simpson clonality was calculated as the square root of Simpson's diversity index over productive rearrangements. Here the immuneACCESS table is served through TCRdb, limited to in-frame sequences with V and J called. Missing clones are a known gap in these copies; in checked studies unresolved V genes cover under half, and the rest lacks a known reason. The DNA gave D and trimming, while V, J and clone size come from that table. The sample table contains about 140,000 clones; only one count was recorded for roughly four fifths of them. 1.6% of the sample is held by the ten biggest clonotypes.

The CDR3 spans 15 residues, from the cysteine through the phenylalanine. Solely the CDR3 DNA is kept, with 45 bases framed from the first base. Relative to germline, V is missing 0 bases and J is missing 10 bases, with 9 bases of the junction outside any gene match. CDR1 and CDR2, looked up from the germline V gene (reference sequence), are PRHDT and FYEKMQ. The paper as a whole reports these results and caveats: Clinical and demographic metadata were provided uncurated, with the amount varying by source and participant.

The sequence was obtained from a human donor in a cohort sampled during active COVID-19. The receptor chain draws on TRBV13 and TRBJ2-1, with 7 bases aligning to TRBD1. Sequenced input: peripheral blood. CDR3 sequence: CASSLGFQVGQEQFF. In nucleotides, the sequence is TGTGCCAGCAGCTTAGGGTTCCAAGTGGGACAGGAGCAGTTCTTC. The full variable domain, completed from the reference TRBV13 and TRBJ2-1 proteins outside the CDR3, reads AAGVIQSPRHLIKEKRETATLKCYPIPRHDTVYWYQQGPGQDPQFLISFYEKMQSDKGSIPDRFSAQQFSDYHSELNMSSLELGDSALYFCASSLGFQVGQEQFFGPGTRLTVL.